A single sample is the source of the 21 T cell receptor beta chains below, sequenced in a study of tumor-infiltrating lymphocytes in primary liver carcinoma. The authors made TCR beta cDNA from 500 ng total RNA with a constant-region primer. Three nested multiplex PCR rounds, a slightly modified ARM-PCR method, built the TCR beta libraries. Use of TRBV1-TRBV30 forward primers with a C-beta reverse primer characterized the first two PCR rounds, which lasted around 11 cycles each. MiXCR, applied by TCRdb to the multiplex PCR reads, yields one record per CDR3 protein. The sample lists 95,000 to 150,000 distinct CDR3 sequences, 50% to 80% occurring once. The source material, about 19-30 mg of unsorted bulk tissue, was used to co-extract RNA and DNA. Material: liver tumor tissue from sampling region 3. Documented subset: tumor region T3, left-lateral pole. The receptor source for this set is a woman aged 60 to 75 with primary liver carcinoma and hepatitis B virus infection.

This clonotype was picked up many times. This chain uses TRBV12-3 or TRBV12-4 with TRBJ2-3; 12 bases map to TRBD2. V shed 7 bases, J shed 6 bases, and the junction held 5 bases outside the gene matches. The CDR3 has 14 amino acids. The CDR3 DNA follows: TGTGCCAGCAAAGAACTAGCGGGAGGTGATACGCAGTATTTT. It codes for CASKELAGGDTQYF.

Concerning this clonotype itself: As the CDR3 is not closed by the conserved phenylalanine or tryptophan, this likely results from a read error. The limits of the CDR3 on the DNA are not certain, so only TCRdb's listed CDR3 is given. The chain carries TRBV11-3 and TRBJ1-1. A total of 15 residues make up the CDR3, ends included. Germline V gene data show CDR1 as SGHNT and CDR2 as YENEEA. The CDR3 region is CASSLGARRYTEAFY.

V usage is TRBV11-2 and J usage is TRBJ1-1, with D maybe TRBD1 (6 bases). The CDR3 loop spans 16 amino acids. CDR1 SGHAT and CDR2 FQNNGV come from the germline V gene. Deletions cut 5 bases from V and 4 bases from J, with 20 bases between. The CDR3 here is CASSPRGGAHTTEAFF. Written as DNA, the CDR3 is TGTGCCAGCAGCCCACGCGGGGGGGCGCATACCACTGAAGCTTTCTTT.

This clonotype was seen ten or more times. The chain employs TRBV5-6 and TRBJ1-2; D may be TRBD1 (6 bases). V was trimmed by 2 bases and J by 4 bases, leaving 12 bases between them. CDR1 SGHDT and CDR2 YYEEEE come from the germline V gene. This CDR3 has 14 amino acids. CDR3 DNA sequence: TGTGCCAGCAGCTTCGGGGTGGACAGCTATGGCTACACCTTC. It is translated as CASSFGVDSYGYTF.

The rearrangement joins TRBV5-1 to TRBJ2-5; TRBD1 is a possible D gene (5 bases). This CDR3 has 13 amino acids. CDR1 and CDR2 from the germline V gene are SGHRS and YFSETQ. The CDR3 region is CATAAGSSETQYF. The CDR3 DNA reads as TGCGCGACAGCTGCCGGTTCGTCAGAGACCCAGTACTTC.

This clonotype occurred many times. The V and J genes are TRBV12-3 or TRBV12-4 and TRBJ2-5, with a tentative D call TRBD2 (6 bases). V lost 6 bases and J lost 6, with 17 bases in between. The CDR3 has 14 residues. The CDR3 DNA reads TGTGCCAGCAGCCGCCGGGACTCGAGAAAGACCCAGTACTTC. This encodes CASSRRDSRKTQYF.

For this clonotype: The junction departs from the called germline gene at one end, perhaps through a read error. The V gene is TRBV12-3 or TRBV12-4, the J gene TRBJ1-1, with D perhaps matching TRBD1 (5 bases). The CDR3 consists of 14 residues. CDR3 sequence reads: CPSSLGTEDTGAFF. The CDR3 coding sequence is TGTCCCAGCAGTTTAGGGACGGAGGACACTGGAGCTTTCTTT.

The chain couples TRBV29-1 to TRBJ1-1; no clear D gene. This CDR3 region has 13 residues. In germline, CDR1 is SQVTM, CDR2 ANQGSEA. CDR3: CSAQYGQKTEAFF. CDR3 bases: TGCAGTGCCCAGTATGGTCAGAAGACTGAAGCTTTCTTT.

This clonotype has a count of ten or more. In DNA form, the CDR3 reads TGTGCCAGCAGCCCACCCGGGAGGAACTACAATGAGCAGTTCTTC. Translated, it gives CASSPPGRNYNEQFF. V gene TRBV12-3 or TRBV12-4 combines with J gene TRBJ2-1; 7 nucleotides agree with TRBD2. CDR3 length equals 15 residues. Trimming at V came to 6 bases and at J to 3 bases, leaving 8 bases not matched to a gene.

This clonotype showed up many times. This sequence joins TRBV11-3 and TRBJ1-2; a weak D match, TRBD1 (5 bases). CDR3 size: 13 residues. V lost 5 bases, J lost 0 bases, and 7 bases lay in between. Germline CDR1 is SGHNT and CDR2 is YENEEA. The CDR3 coding sequence is TGTGCCAGCAGCCGGGACCCTAACTATGGCTACACCTTC. Its protein is CASSRDPNYGYTF.

The chain uses TRBV6-1 and TRBJ2-1, with 10 nucleotides matching TRBD2. There are 14 residues in the CDR3. The V gene's germline CDR1 is MNHNS and CDR2 SASEGT. CDR3 in amino acids: CISSGLAETNEQFF. DNA of the CDR3: TGTATCAGCAGCGGACTAGCGGAGACCAATGAGCAGTTCTTC.

This clonotype has a single count. An end of the junction does not agree with germline; a read error may underlie this. The rearrangement joins TRBV6-1 to TRBJ2-2; 10 bases fit TRBD2. The germline CDR1 and CDR2 sequences are MNHNS and SASEGT. The CDR3 has 17 residues. Here the CDR3 reads CASSVRPSGGLSGEPFF. The CDR3 DNA follows: TGTGCCAGCAGTGTAAGGCCTAGCGGGGGTCTTTCCGGGGAGCCGTTTTTT.

Of note for this clonotype: The CDR3 ends on some other residue instead of the conserved phenylalanine or tryptophan, so this is likely a read error. The rearrangement uses TRBV11-2 and TRBJ2-1, with TRBD1 matching 9 bases. The V gene's germline CDR1 is SGHAT and CDR2 FQNNGV. The CDR3 contains 17 residues. This CDR3 reads CASSLRPGQGFYNGQFV. The CDR3 DNA is TGTGCCAGCAGCTTACGACCGGGACAGGGATTCTACAATGGGCAGTTCGTC.

The rearrangement links TRBV7-2 to TRBJ2-1; 13 bases agree with TRBD2. The V gene end was trimmed by 2 bases and the J gene end by 6 bases; junction bases not matched to a gene: 1. The CDR3 covers 15 residues. Per the germline V gene, CDR1 is SGHTA and CDR2 is FQGNSA. The CDR3 nucleotides are TGTGCCAGCAGCTTACGGACTAGCGGGAGCAATGAGCAGTTCTTC. Encoded protein: CASSLRTSGSNEQFF.

As concerns this clonotype: A read error may account for a junction end that differs from germline. The V and J genes are TRBV11-2 and TRBJ2-3; the D gene is possibly TRBD2 (5 bases). Germline assignment: CDR1 SGHAT and CDR2 FQNNGV. The CDR3 consists of 15 residues. CDR3: CVSSPGLAGPYTQYF. The CDR3 nucleotides read TGTGTCAGCAGCCCTGGACTGGCGGGCCCATATACGCAGTATTTT.

This clonotype was seen ten or more times. The chain employs TRBV12-3 or TRBV12-4 and TRBJ1-1; D is perhaps TRBD1 (5 bases). V was trimmed by 6 bases and J by 1 base, leaving 9 bases between them. The CDR3 extends over 13 amino acids. CDR3 amino acids: CASSTTENTEAFF. The CDR3 DNA sequence: TGTGCCAGCAGCACGACAGAGAACACTGAAGCTTTCTTT.

The chain employs TRBV11-1 and TRBJ2-7; maybe TRBD1 (6 bases). CDR1 is SGHAT, CDR2 FQDESV, per germline (reference sequence). The V and J ends lost 9 bases and 6 bases respectively, with 24 bases between them. CDR3 length: 15 residues. The CDR3 protein is CASGPRTAGIREQYF. CDR3 nucleotide sequence: TGTGCCAGTGGCCCTCGGACAGCAGGAATACGCGAGCAGTACTTC.

In regard to this clonotype: It is likely a read error, because the conserved phenylalanine at the end of the CDR3 is missing. The chain couples TRBV10-2 to TRBJ2-1; tentative D call: TRBD2 (6 bases). Germline CDR1 reads WSHSY; CDR2 reads SAAADI. The CDR3 is made up of 14 amino acids. With 11 bases removed from V and 8 bases from J, the gap between germline ends came to 22 bases. CDR3 residues: CAGDRDLATDEQFL. As DNA, the CDR3 is TGCGCCGGCGACCGGGACTTAGCGACGGATGAGCAGTTCCTA.

About this clonotype: No conserved phenylalanine or tryptophan is present at the end of the CDR3, so a read error is the likely explanation. CDR3 sequence (DNA): TGCAGCGTCGCCCTTGAGACTAGCGGCTATGAGCAGTACTAC. Its translation: CSVALETSGYEQYY. The chain uses TRBV29-1 and TRBJ2-7, with 9 positions matching TRBD2. The CDR3 covers 14 residues. Germline CDR1 and CDR2: SQVTM and ANQGSEA. The V segment lost 6 bases and the J segment 7 bases; nucleotides outside the gene matches: 13.

Only a few counts were recorded for this clonotype. With a much larger clone just one base away, this may be a read error. The chain joins TRBV29-1 to TRBJ2-7; no reliable D call. The CDR3 totals 13 residues. Germline CDR1 and CDR2: SQVTM and ANQGSEA. For the CDR3, the DNA is TGCTGCGTTGAAGACCCCCCTGACTACGAGCAGTACTTC. Translating gives CCVEDPPDYEQYF.

A word on this clonotype: One end of the junction fails to match germline, which may point to a read error. V gene TRBV30 combines with J gene TRBJ1-1; possibly TRBD1 for D (5 bases). The CDR3 covers 13 residues. From germline, CDR1 is GTSNPN and CDR2 SVGIG (reference sequence). CDR3 loop: CACGAGTDTEASF. In DNA form, the CDR3 reads TGTGCCTGTGGGGCAGGGACGGACACTGAAGCTTCCTTT.